What follows are 24 T cell receptor beta chains derived from one specimen sequenced in a study of cytotoxic CD8 clonotypes in ibrutinib-treated CLL. Sequencing was performed with immunoSEQ multiplex PCR; in TCRdb, only in-frame clones are kept and a portion is missing. Of around 300,000 clones in the sample, around four fifths are singletons; the top ten hold over 5.5%. The sample here was PBMCs, taken before ibrutinib treatment. The receptors originated from a human donor with chronic lymphocytic leukemia.

This chain links TRBV4-3 with TRBJ1-2, with TRBD1 identical over 7 bases. The CDR3 is made up of 14 amino acids. From germline, CDR1 is LGHNA and CDR2 YSLEER. The V and J ends lost 4 bases and 3 bases, in that order; junction bases with no gene match: 5. The CDR3 DNA reads as TGCGCCAGCAGCCGCCGGGACAGAGACTATGGCTACACCTTC. Protein: CASSRRDRDYGYTF.

The rearrangement uses TRBV6-5 and TRBJ1-2; possibly TRBD1 for D (5 bases). In germline, CDR1 is MNHEY, CDR2 SVGAGI. The V end lost 6 bases, the J end lost 5 bases, and 16 bases lay between the germline ends. The CDR3 extends over 14 amino acids. CDR3 DNA: TGTGCCAGCAGGCCAGTCGGGGCGATGTATGGCTACACCTTC. Translated, it gives CASRPVGAMYGYTF.

The chain links TRBV19 to TRBJ1-1; D possibly corresponds to TRBD1 (6 bases). Trimming shortened V by 1 base and J by 4 bases, and 13 bases separated the two germline ends. The CDR3 loop spans 15 amino acids. Germline loops: CDR1 LNHDA, CDR2 SQIVND (reference sequence). The CDR3: CASSIGQGLGTEAFF. The CDR3 region has the DNA TGTGCCAGTAGTATAGGTCAGGGGTTAGGCACTGAAGCTTTCTTT.

This clone was seen just once. V gene TRBV10-3 combines with J gene TRBJ2-1; tentative D call: TRBD2 (5 bases). Germline values: CDR1 ENHRY, CDR2 SYGVKD. The CDR3 loop spans 12 amino acids. V was clipped by 3 bases and J by 6 bases, with 6 bases between them. CDR3 amino acids: CAISDGGNEQFF. In DNA, the CDR3 is TGTGCCATCAGTGACGGAGGCAATGAGCAGTTCTTC.

This clone was found once. The J gene is TRBJ2-1, the V gene TRBV14; 7 bases fit TRBD2. The germline CDR1 and CDR2 sequences are SGHDN and FVKESK. Trimming cost V 1 base and J 7 bases; bases outside gene matches: 13. The CDR3 is 17 residues long. The CDR3 spells CASSQVLGRGATNEQFF. The CDR3 nucleotides are TGTGCCAGCAGCCAAGTCTTAGGGAGGGGCGCCACAAATGAGCAGTTCTTC.

This clone has just a few counts. The CDR3 DNA reads as TGCGCCAGCAGCTTGATGGGGCCTCAAGAGACCCAGTACTTC. Its protein product is CASSLMGPQETQYF. The genes are TRBV5-1 and TRBJ2-5; a weak D match, TRBD1 (5 bases). The CDR3 loop spans 14 amino acids. V was trimmed by 1 base and J by 2 bases, leaving 9 bases between them. Germline V gene data show CDR1 as SGHRS and CDR2 as YFSETQ.

Note on this clone: Other DNA sequences of this sample code for an identical CDR3. The chain joins TRBV7-9 to TRBJ1-4; D is possibly TRBD1 (5 bases). Germline V gene lookup returns CDR1 SEHNR and CDR2 FQNEAQ (reference sequence). Trimming cost V 6 bases and J 3 bases, with 8 bases left between them. The CDR3 length is 13 residues. The CDR3 here is CASSGGANEKLFF. CDR3 coding DNA: TGTGCCAGCAGTGGGGGAGCTAATGAAAAACTGTTTTTT.

The genes are TRBV18 and TRBJ1-5; D may be TRBD1 (5 bases). This CDR3 has 16 residues. The V end was cut by 3 bases, the J end by 2 bases, with 14 bases between. Germline V gene lookup returns CDR1 KGHSH and CDR2 LQKENI. In DNA form, the CDR3 reads TGTGCCAGCTCACCCCCCGGCTTCAGGGGCAATCAGCCCCAGCATTTT. It translates to CASSPPGFRGNQPQHF.

The genes are TRBV7-9 and TRBJ2-2; the D gene is possibly TRBD1 (5 bases). This CDR3 is built from 14 residues. CDR1 SEHNR and CDR2 FQNEAQ come from the germline V gene (reference sequence). V lost 10 bases to trimming and J lost 3 bases, with 15 bases between them. The CDR3, as DNA: TGTGCCACCTGGTTGGTAGGGGACACCGGGGAGCTGTTTTTT. This codes for CATWLVGDTGELFF.

V is TRBV29-1 and J is TRBJ2-5; either TRBD1 or TRBD2 may supply D (5 bases each). The V gene's germline CDR1 is SQVTM and CDR2 ANQGSEA. V was clipped by 0 bases and J by 3 bases, with 17 bases between them. The CDR3 is made up of 16 amino acids. The CDR3 is CSVEDPGTSKKETQYF. DNA of the CDR3: TGCAGCGTTGAAGATCCCGGGACCTCTAAAAAAGAGACCCAGTACTTC.

This clone was recorded once. The chain is built from TRBV6-5 and TRBJ2-7; 7 nucleotides match TRBD1. This CDR3 is built from 14 residues. Trimming cost V 5 bases and J 2 bases; bases outside gene matches: 6. Germline V gene lookup returns CDR1 MNHEY and CDR2 SVGAGI. CDR3 region: CASSTRQGPYEQYF. The CDR3 DNA sequence: TGTGCCAGCAGTACCCGACAGGGACCCTACGAGCAGTACTTC.

The V call is TRBV10-2, the J call TRBJ2-1; D not certain. V dropped 0 bases and J dropped 8 bases, with 14 bases sitting between them. The CDR3 loop spans 15 amino acids. CDR1 is WSHSY and CDR2 is SAAADI in the germline V gene. The CDR3 region is CASSESAGPGDEQFF. The CDR3 region has the DNA TGCGCCAGCAGTGAGTCAGCAGGACCTGGGGATGAGCAGTTCTTC.

This chain links TRBV10-2 with TRBJ2-1; 8 bases are shared with TRBD2. The CDR3 has 15 residues. Germline CDR1 and CDR2: WSHSY and SAAADI. Trimming removed 3 bases from V and 7 bases from J; junction bases left unmatched: 8. The CDR3 sequence: CASSDAGLGLNEQFF. Here the CDR3 DNA reads TGCGCCAGCAGTGACGCGGGACTAGGTCTTAATGAGCAGTTCTTC.

The V gene is TRBV5-1, the J gene TRBJ2-2; D could derive from TRBD1 or TRBD2 (6 bases each). The CDR3 totals 15 residues. Germline V lookup: CDR1 SGHRS, CDR2 YFSETQ. V dropped 0 bases and J dropped 7 bases, with 13 bases sitting between them. CDR3 residues: CASSLEVRGGGELFF. As DNA, the CDR3 is TGCGCCAGCAGCTTGGAGGTCAGGGGAGGCGGGGAGCTGTTTTTT.

The chain joins TRBV6-5 to TRBJ1-2; D might be TRBD1 (6 bases). V was shortened by 8 bases and J by 4 bases, with 14 bases between the two germline ends. The germline CDR1 and CDR2 sequences are MNHEY and SVGAGI. The CDR3 totals 13 residues. The CDR3 loop is CASSGGPGYGYTF. CDR3 DNA sequence: TGTGCCAGCTCCGGGGGGCCGGGCTATGGCTACACCTTC.

CDR3 sequence reads: CAWTGTSIFDEQFF. Here the CDR3 DNA reads TGTGCCTGGACCGGGACTAGCATTTTTGATGAGCAGTTCTTC. The rearrangement joins TRBV30 to TRBJ2-1, with 9 bases lining up with TRBD2. The V gene end was trimmed by 4 bases and the J gene end by 8 bases; junction bases not matched to a gene: 9. The CDR3 is 14 residues long. The germline CDR1 and CDR2 sequences are GTSNPN and SVGIG (reference sequence).

This sequence joins TRBV27 and TRBJ2-7; D not resolved. Trimming stripped 6 bases from V and 0 bases from J, with 9 bases between. The CDR3 has 13 amino acids. Germline V gene data show CDR1 as MNHEY and CDR2 as SMNVEV (reference sequence). The CDR3 here is CASSLTSSYEQYF. CDR3 DNA: TGTGCCAGCAGCCTAACAAGCTCCTACGAGCAGTACTTC.

The chain is built from TRBV2 and TRBJ1-1; D not resolved. This CDR3 region has 12 residues. Trimming left V 7 bases short and J 0 bases short, with 6 bases between. Germline V gives CDR1 SNHLY, CDR2 FYNNEI. In DNA, the CDR3 is TGTGCCAGCATGGATATGAACACTGAAGCTTTCTTT. It is translated as CASMDMNTEAFF.

V and J are TRBV30 and TRBJ2-1; 9 bases line up with TRBD2. The V gene's germline CDR1 is GTSNPN and CDR2 SVGIG (reference sequence). With 2 bases clipped from V and 9 bases from J, the junction kept 8 bases outside the gene matches. The CDR3 has 14 residues. The CDR3 region is CAWSPGTSFTEQFF. In DNA, the CDR3 is TGTGCCTGGAGTCCCGGGACTAGCTTTACTGAGCAGTTCTTC.

This clone was counted once. The chain uses TRBV5-4 and TRBJ2-7; maybe TRBD1 (6 bases). CDR1 is SGHNT and CDR2 is YYREEE in the germline V gene (reference sequence). Trimming removed 1 base from V and 2 bases from J, with 16 bases in between. This CDR3 has 16 amino acids. This CDR3 reads CASSLRLSGATYEQYF. The DNA for the CDR3 is TGTGCCAGCAGCTTGAGGCTGTCAGGGGCCACCTACGAGCAGTACTTC.

To note about this clone: At the DNA level, this CDR3 is encoded by other sequences in the same sample as well. V usage is TRBV25-1 and J usage is TRBJ2-7; maybe TRBD2 (5 bases). The CDR3 consists of 13 residues. Trimming pared 4 bases from V and 0 bases from J, leaving 7 bases between. Germline CDR1 and CDR2: MGHDK and SYGVNS. The CDR3 sequence: CASSVGSSYEQYF. The CDR3 DNA reads TGTGCCAGCAGTGTAGGGAGCTCCTACGAGCAGTACTTC.

The chain has TRBV15 and TRBJ2-2; 7 bases agree with TRBD2. Trimming removed 5 bases from V and 0 bases from J; junction bases left unmatched: 3. Germline values: CDR1 LNHNV, CDR2 YYDKDF (reference sequence). The CDR3 runs 15 residues. CDR3 protein: CATSGGTTNTGELFF. The CDR3 nucleotides read TGTGCCACCAGCGGTGGGACTACGAACACCGGGGAGCTGTTTTTT.

The chain links TRBV2 to TRBJ2-7, with no clear D. V was shortened by 3 bases and J by 1 base, with 10 bases between the two germline ends. The CDR3 totals 14 residues. The germline V gene has CDR1 SNHLY and CDR2 FYNNEI. The DNA of the CDR3 is TGTGCCAGCAGTGAGCCAGTTGAGTCCTACGAGCAGTACTTC. This codes for CASSEPVESYEQYF.

This rearrangement joins TRBV21-1 to TRBJ2-2; TRBD2 is taken as the D call from the table, unchecked against the DNA. TRBV21-1 is noted as a pseudogene. The CDR3 spans 19 residues. The CDR3 DNA reads TGTGCCAGCAGCAAAGGTCGTAAGGAGGGAGGGCCAAAGACCGGGGAGCTGTTTTTT. Its protein is CASSKGRKEGGPKTGELFF.